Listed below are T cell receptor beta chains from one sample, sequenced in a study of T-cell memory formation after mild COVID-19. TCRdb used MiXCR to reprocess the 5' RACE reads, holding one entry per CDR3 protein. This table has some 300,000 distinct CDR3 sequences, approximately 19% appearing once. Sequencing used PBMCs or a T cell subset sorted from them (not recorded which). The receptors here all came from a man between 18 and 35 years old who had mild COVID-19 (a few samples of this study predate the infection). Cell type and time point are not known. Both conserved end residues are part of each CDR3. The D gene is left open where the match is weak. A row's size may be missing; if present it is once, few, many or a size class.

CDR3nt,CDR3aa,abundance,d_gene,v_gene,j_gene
TGTGCCAGCAGCCCAGGGTTATCAGGGGCTAATGAAAAACTGTTTTTT,CASSPGLSGANEKLFF,few,NA,TRBV9,TRBJ1-4
TGCGCCAGCAGCTTGGAGAGTGACAGGAGATTTATTCAGTACTTC,CASSLESDRRFIQYF,NA,NA,TRBV5-1,TRBJ2-4
TGTGCCAGCAGCCAAAGATTCGGGAGAATGGACTATGGCTACACCTTC,CASSQRFGRMDYGYTF,NA,NA,TRBV6-5,TRBJ1-2
TGTGCCAGCAGCTTGAATAACTACGAGCAGTACTTC,CASSLNNYEQYF,few,NA,TRBV11-1,TRBJ2-7
TGTGCCAGCTCACCACTAGCGCCGAACACAGATACGCAGTATTTT,CASSPLAPNTDTQYF,NA,NA,TRBV18,TRBJ2-3
TGTGCCAGCAGCCAACCTGGACTAGCGGGGGGGCCTGGCGGGGAGCTGTTTTTT,CASSQPGLAGGPGGELFF,few,TRBD2,TRBV4-2,TRBJ2-2
TGCGCCAGCAGCTTGGCCGCCGAAGGCCGAGGGCGGTCACCCCTCCACTTT,CASSLAAEGRGRSPLHF,many,NA,TRBV5-1,TRBJ1-6
TGTGCCAGCAGCCCATTCAGGCCGTGGCCACCCCTCCACTTT,CASSPFRPWPPLHF,NA,NA,TRBV7-2,TRBJ1-6
TGTGCCAGCAGTGAATTGGGCAGCGGAGCTAACTATGGCTACACCTTC,CASSELGSGANYGYTF,NA,NA,TRBV25-1,TRBJ1-2
TGTGCCAGCAGCTTAACTGGGGGACGCACAGATACGCAGTATTTT,CASSLTGGRTDTQYF,many,NA,TRBV7-6,TRBJ2-3
TGTGCCAGCAGCCCGCCGGGACTAGCGGGGAAAGAGACCCAGTACTTC,CASSPPGLAGKETQYF,few,TRBD2,TRBV7-9,TRBJ2-5
TGCGCCAGCAGCCAAGGGCTAAGGACAGTGGCAAACACCATATATTTT,CASSQGLRTVANTIYF,NA,NA,TRBV4-1,TRBJ1-3
TGCAGTGCTAGAGATCAGGGTGGTGTAGGGGGAAACATTCAGTACTTC,CSARDQGGVGGNIQYF,many,NA,TRBV20-1,TRBJ2-4
TGTGCCAGCACCCTGAAGGGGGAACTAGCGGGACGTCGCACAGATACGCAGTATTTT,CASTLKGELAGRRTDTQYF,few,TRBD2,TRBV27,TRBJ2-3
TGCGCCAGCAGCCCCGCGACTAGCGGGGGGGCCCGTTCCTACAATGAGCAGTTCTTC,CASSPATSGGARSYNEQFF,many,TRBD2,TRBV4-3,TRBJ2-1
TGTGCCACCGGAGGAACGCCGAATGAGCAGTTCTTC,CATGGTPNEQFF,NA,NA,TRBV24-1,TRBJ2-1
TGTGCCAGCAACCCGGGGGGAACCGGGAAGAATGAGCAGTTCTTC,CASNPGGTGKNEQFF,NA,TRBD2,TRBV6-5,TRBJ2-1
TGTGCCATCAGCAGAGATATAGGAACTCAGACCCAGTACTTC,CAISRDIGTQTQYF,NA,NA,TRBV10-3,TRBJ2-5
TGTGCCAGCAGTTTACAGATAGCGGGGGGCAAAGAGACCCAGTACTTC,CASSLQIAGGKETQYF,NA,TRBD2,TRBV27,TRBJ2-5
TGTGCCTGGAAGAGGGCCTGGTCCGAGCAGTACTTC,CAWKRAWSEQYF,NA,NA,TRBV30,TRBJ2-7
TGTGCCAGCAGGGAGCGGCGGGGCGAGCAGTACTTC,CASRERRGEQYF,many,NA,TRBV6-5,TRBJ2-7
TGTGCCAGCAGCTTGAACGGGGGGGAAGAGACCCAGTACTTC,CASSLNGGEETQYF,few,TRBD2,TRBV7-3,TRBJ2-5
TGTGCCAGCAGACAGATTGACAGGGACCAAGAGACCCAGTACTTC,CASRQIDRDQETQYF,few,TRBD1,TRBV11-2,TRBJ2-5
TGCAGTGCTAGGGCGGACTATAGTTTTGCAGATACGCAGTATTTT,CSARADYSFADTQYF,many,NA,TRBV20-1,TRBJ2-3
TGTGCCAGCAGCTTACCCGACAGGGAAGGTGGCTACACCTTC,CASSLPDREGGYTF,many,TRBD1,TRBV7-9,TRBJ1-2
TGCGCCAGCAGCTTGGTGCCAGGGGGTTCCACAGATACGCAGTATTTT,CASSLVPGGSTDTQYF,NA,TRBD1,TRBV5-1,TRBJ2-3
TGTGCCAGCAGCTCTGGCCCCAGCAGCCAGCCCCAGCATTTT,CASSSGPSSQPQHF,NA,NA,TRBV11-2,TRBJ1-5
TGCAGCGTTGAAGGGCCGGCTCCGCGGGAGACCCAGTACTTC,CSVEGPAPRETQYF,NA,NA,TRBV29-1,TRBJ2-5
TGTGCCAGCAGCTTACGCAGGGGGCCACCCTACGAGCAGTACTTC,CASSLRRGPPYEQYF,NA,TRBD1,TRBV7-2,TRBJ2-7
TGTGCCAGCAGGCGACAGGGGGCAAGCTATGGCTACACCTTC,CASRRQGASYGYTF,NA,TRBD1,TRBV27,TRBJ1-2
TGTGCCACCAGCCCGACGAGCTCCTATAATTCACCCCTCCACTTT,CATSPTSSYNSPLHF,few,NA,TRBV15,TRBJ1-6
TGTGCCAGCAGCGTAGCCGGGACCCACACTGAAGCTTTCTTT,CASSVAGTHTEAFF,few,NA,TRBV7-2,TRBJ1-1
TGCGCCAGCAGCCCGGGACTAGCGGCCTACAATGAGCAGTTCTTC,CASSPGLAAYNEQFF,NA,TRBD2,TRBV5-1,TRBJ2-1
TGTGCCAGCAGCTTAGGTGGTCATCCTGGGGCCAACGTCCTGACTTTC,CASSLGGHPGANVLTF,NA,NA,TRBV7-2,TRBJ2-6
TGTGCCAGCAGTTTCAGTGGGGGGTTTTCCGAGCAGTACTTC,CASSFSGGFSEQYF,few,NA,TRBV27,TRBJ2-7
TGTGCCAGTAGTATATCGACGAGAGATGGCTACACCTTC,CASSISTRDGYTF,once,NA,TRBV19,TRBJ1-2
TGTGCCAGCAGCAAGGACCGCGGACAAGAGACCCAGTACTTC,CASSKDRGQETQYF,NA,NA,TRBV7-9,TRBJ2-5